Detailed here is one T cell receptor beta chain. The antigen remains undetermined. These data originate in a study of cytomegalovirus exposure and HLA in healthy donors. This CDR3 comprises 12 residues. V gave up 6 bases and J gave up 6 bases; unmatched junction bases: 5. The germline V gene encodes CDR1 SQVTM and CDR2 ANQGSEA. The PCR made use of 60 Vbeta and 13 Jbeta primers. The table came from immunoSEQ multiplex PCR; TCRdb's copy has only in-frame clones and leaves some out. The repertoire consists of around 150,000 clones, with 80% occurring once and the leading ten covering approximately 2%. Study-wide points: Donors belonging to an Asian-associated ancestry cluster reportedly showed fewer N-insertions in productive TCRs than the approximately 670-donor mean, according to what a later analysis found.

The sequenced material came from PBMCs. The receptor was isolated from a young man in good health and CMV-seronegative. V gene TRBV29-1 combines with J gene TRBJ2-3, with 8 bases that match TRBD1. CDR3 loop: CSVGQGIDTQYF. The CDR3 nucleotides read TGCAGCGTAGGACAGGGAATTGATACGCAGTATTTT.